This passage covers 8 T cell receptor beta chains from one sample sequenced in a study of metastatic and nonmetastatic thyroid tumors. Via MiXCR, TCRdb re-called the PCR reads. The data show 30,000 to 35,000 clones, 30% seen once. Ahead of thyroid surgery, no patient had received treatment of any kind. Sequenced: blood. The origin of the receptors is a female donor with papillary thyroid cancer or a benign thyroid nodule (not recorded which). Some clones in this sample may be carry-over from other donors' samples.

This chain joins TRBV7-2 and TRBJ2-7; TRBD2 matches 8 bases. The length of the CDR3 is 14 residues. Germline V CDR1 and CDR2: SGHTA, FQGNSA. Unmatched junction bases numbered 4, after V lost 5 bases and J lost 1 base. The CDR3 spells CASSQGLASYEQYF. The CDR3 DNA reads as TGTGCCAGCAGCCAAGGACTAGCTTCCTACGAGCAGTACTTC.

This clone was detected many times. The J gene is TRBJ2-6, the V gene TRBV12-3 or TRBV12-4; D gene ambiguous. V shed 7 bases and J shed 1 base, with 11 bases lying between them. The CDR3 spans 15 residues. CDR3 bases: TGTGCCAGCATTCCTTTCCGATCTGGGGCCAACGTCCTGACTTTC. Translation: CASIPFRSGANVLTF.

This clone was seen only a few times. This chain uses TRBV18 with TRBJ1-1; D perhaps matches TRBD1 (6 bases). The CDR3 runs to 16 residues. Trimming left V 2 bases short and J 1 base short, with 14 bases between. CDR1 KGHSH and CDR2 LQKENI come from the germline V gene. CDR3 sequence (DNA): TGTGCCAGCTCACCATCGAGCAGGGGTTCGAACACTGAAGCTTTCTTT. Protein sequence: CASSPSSRGSNTEAFF.

This clone was recorded many times. The chain has TRBV28 and TRBJ1-1; no clear D. This CDR3 has 15 residues. In germline, CDR1 is MDHEN, CDR2 SYDVKM. Trimming cost V 5 bases and J 1 base, with 14 bases left between them. The CDR3 loop is CASSPLDRENTEAFF. For the CDR3, the DNA is TGTGCCAGCAGTCCCCTGGACCGGGAGAACACTGAAGCTTTCTTT.

This clone was counted between two and nine times. The CDR3 protein is CARILSGGSYEQYF. The CDR3 nucleotides read TGTGCCAGAATTCTTAGCGGGGGATCCTACGAGCAGTACTTC. V and J are TRBV6-1 and TRBJ2-7, with 9 nucleotides matching TRBD2. This CDR3 region has 14 residues. With 9 bases clipped from V and 1 base from J, the junction kept 7 bases outside the gene matches. Germline V gene lookup returns CDR1 MNHNS and CDR2 SASEGT.

This chain joins TRBV4-3 and TRBJ1-4; D is uncertain. CDR1 is LGHNA and CDR2 is YSLEER in the germline V gene. The CDR3 spans 14 residues. V was cut by 4 bases and J by 8 bases, with 14 bases left in between. The CDR3 loop is CASSRGLGGEKLFF. The CDR3 DNA follows: TGCGCCAGCAGCCGCGGGTTGGGTGGGGAAAAACTGTTTTTT.

The V gene is TRBV24-1, the J gene TRBJ2-5; 8 nucleotides match TRBD2. Germline lookup yields CDR1 KGHDR and CDR2 SFDVKD. Unmatched junction bases numbered 14, after V lost 5 bases and J lost 1 base. The CDR3 has 18 amino acids. CDR3 in amino acids: CATSGWTSWGGAQETQYF. CDR3 nucleotides: TGTGCCACCAGTGGCTGGACTAGCTGGGGGGGGGCCCAAGAGACCCAGTACTTC.

The chain couples TRBV3-1 to TRBJ2-7; 12 bases map to TRBD2. CDR3 length: 19 amino acids. CDR1 is LGHDT, CDR2 YNNKEL, per germline (reference sequence). The V segment lost 4 bases and the J segment 5 bases; nucleotides outside the gene matches: 18. CDR3 protein: CASSPRFGLAGGYRNEQYF. The CDR3 nucleotides are TGTGCCAGCAGCCCCCGGTTTGGGCTAGCGGGAGGGTACCGGAACGAGCAGTACTTC.